Below, 20 T cell receptor beta chains from the same sample are listed, as sequenced in a study of cytomegalovirus exposure and HLA in healthy donors. Researchers ran the PCR with 60 Vbeta and 13 Jbeta primers. Only in-frame clones appear in the TCRdb table, and some are missing; sequencing was by immunoSEQ multiplex PCR. The sample carries approximately 100,000 clones, about three quarters recorded once. The material sequenced was PBMCs. The source is a woman between 40 and 55 years old in good health and CMV-seropositive.

V and J are TRBV18 and TRBJ1-3; TRBD1 might be the D (5 bases). V dropped 2 bases and J dropped 0 bases, with 14 bases sitting between them. The CDR3 spans 17 residues. CDR1 and CDR2 from the germline V gene are KGHSH and LQKENI. The CDR3 DNA sequence: TGTGCCAGCTCACCATTTTCCACAGGAAGCTCTGGAAACACCATATATTTT. Protein sequence: CASSPFSTGSSGNTIYF.

This chain uses TRBV9 with TRBJ2-5; D might be TRBD2 (6 bases). Looked up from germline, CDR1 is SGDLS and CDR2 is YYNGEE. The germline V and J ends were trimmed by 0 bases and 4 bases, with 19 bases remaining between them. This CDR3 is 17 amino acids long. CDR3 sequence reads: CASSVGVGGTTGETQYF. The CDR3 DNA is TGTGCCAGCAGCGTAGGGGTCGGAGGGACGACCGGAGAGACCCAGTACTTC.

With respect to this clone: The junction shows a germline mismatch at one end, possibly a read error. The genes are TRBV7-7 and TRBJ2-5; TRBD2 is a possible D gene (7 bases). The germline V gene encodes CDR1 SSHAT and CDR2 FNYEAQ (reference sequence). The CDR3 is 15 amino acids. The CDR3 spells CASSPWGGAQETQYF. The CDR3 nucleotides read TGTGCTAGCAGCCCCTGGGGGGGGGCGCAAGAGACCCAGTACTTC.

The chain couples TRBV6-1 to TRBJ1-5; D unclear. V dropped 5 bases and J dropped 5 bases, with 16 bases sitting between them. The CDR3 runs to 15 residues. Germline CDR1 and CDR2: MNHNS and SASEGT. The chain's CDR3 is CASSLQTGIYQPQHF. The CDR3 region has the DNA TGTGCCAGCAGTCTCCAGACGGGGATCTATCAGCCCCAGCATTTT.

V is TRBV4-1 and J is TRBJ1-6; no clear D. The V and J ends lost 6 bases and 8 bases respectively, with 17 bases between them. CDR3 size: 15 residues. CDR1 MGHRA and CDR2 YSYEKL come from the germline V gene. CDR3 in DNA: TGCGCCAGCAGAGAAAGCGGCGTGGAGGATTCACCCCTCCACTTT. The encoded protein is CASRESGVEDSPLHF.

This chain joins TRBV6-5 and TRBJ1-5; 7 nucleotides align to TRBD1. J lost 0 bases, V lost 4 bases, and 3 bases had no gene match. The CDR3 has 15 residues. Germline CDR1 and CDR2: MNHEY and SVGAGI. The CDR3 sequence is CASSWDRNSNQPQHF. DNA of the CDR3: TGTGCCAGCAGTTGGGACAGAAATAGCAATCAGCCCCAGCATTTT.

The gene calls are TRBV7-2 and TRBJ2-1; the D is unclear. This CDR3 has 11 residues. The V gene lost 3 bases and the J gene lost 9 bases, with 6 bases spanning the gap. Per the germline V gene, CDR1 is SGHTA and CDR2 is FQGNSA. CDR3 protein: CASSFVLEQFF. The CDR3 region has the DNA TGTGCCAGCAGCTTCGTACTTGAGCAGTTCTTC.

The CDR3 DNA follows: TGTGCCAGCAGCCAAGTAGAAGGCAGGGTCCGGACTAACTATGGCTACACCTTC. Translating gives CASSQVEGRVRTNYGYTF. This rearrangement joins TRBV4-2 to TRBJ1-2; perhaps TRBD1 as D (5 bases). The V gene lost 1 base and the J gene lost 0 bases, with 18 bases spanning the gap. Germline V gene lookup returns CDR1 LGHNA and CDR2 YNFKEQ. The CDR3 has 18 residues.

This clone was seen a few times. The V and J genes are TRBV30 and TRBJ1-1; D is possibly TRBD1 (6 bases). The CDR3 extends over 12 amino acids. In germline, CDR1 is GTSNPN, CDR2 SVGIG (reference sequence). V was cut by 3 bases and J by 7 bases, with 12 bases left in between. CDR3: CAWRTGLIEAFF. The CDR3 bases are TGTGCCTGGAGAACAGGGTTAATTGAAGCTTTCTTT.

This clone occurred a few times. The V and J genes are TRBV5-1 and TRBJ2-3; perhaps TRBD2 as D (6 bases). Looked up from germline, CDR1 is SGHRS and CDR2 is YFSETQ. The CDR3 extends over 14 amino acids. V shed 7 bases and J shed 3 bases, with 15 bases lying between them. This CDR3 is CASSQNAGTDTQYF. The CDR3 coding sequence is TGCGCCAGCTCACAGAATGCGGGGACAGATACGCAGTATTTT.

This chain links TRBV10-3 with TRBJ1-1, with a possible D match to TRBD1 (6 bases). This CDR3 spans 15 amino acids. The V end was cut by 0 bases, the J end by 0 bases, with 8 bases between. Germline V lookup: CDR1 ENHRY, CDR2 SYGVKD. The CDR3: CAISESRGMNTEAFF. DNA of the CDR3: TGTGCCATCAGTGAGTCGAGGGGGATGAACACTGAAGCTTTCTTT.

This clone was seen only a few times. The rearrangement uses TRBV5-1 and TRBJ2-1; TRBD2 aligns across 9 bases. Looked up from germline, CDR1 is SGHRS and CDR2 is YFSETQ. The CDR3 has 16 residues. V lost 6 bases and J lost 0; bases outside the gene matches: 7. This CDR3 reads CASTPAGGSSYNEQFF. CDR3 nucleotides: TGCGCCAGCACCCCTGCGGGGGGGAGCTCCTACAATGAGCAGTTCTTC.

V is TRBV5-1 and J is TRBJ1-4; D is ambiguous. Between the trimmed V and J ends, which lost 4 bases and 4 bases, there was a span of 17 bases. This CDR3 has 16 amino acids. CDR1 is SGHRS, CDR2 YFSETQ, per germline. CDR3 amino acids: CASSPGGGLYNEKLFF. The CDR3 DNA reads TGCGCCAGCAGCCCGGGAGGTGGGCTTTATAATGAAAAACTGTTTTTT.

V gene TRBV30 combines with J gene TRBJ1-5, with D unresolved. Germline CDR1 GTSNPN, CDR2 SVGIG (reference sequence). With 1 base removed from V and 1 base from J, the gap between germline ends came to 11 bases. The CDR3 is 15 residues long. The CDR3 region is CAWSEYRESNQPQHF. The CDR3 nucleotides are TGTGCCTGGAGTGAGTACCGAGAAAGCAATCAGCCCCAGCATTTT.

V gene TRBV7-9 combines with J gene TRBJ2-2, with 9 bases fitting TRBD1. This CDR3 has 15 amino acids. Germline V lookup: CDR1 SEHNR, CDR2 FQNEAQ (reference sequence). The trim removed 6 bases at V and 5 bases at J, leaving 7 bases unmatched. Here the CDR3 DNA reads TGTGCCAGCAGGCCCTACAGGGGGCAGACCGGGGAGCTGTTTTTT. It translates to CASRPYRGQTGELFF.

The V and J genes are TRBV6-5 and TRBJ1-6; a weak D match, TRBD1 (5 bases). This CDR3 is built from 15 residues. V lost 2 bases, J lost 0 bases, and 5 bases lay in between. Looked up from germline, CDR1 is MNHEY and CDR2 is SVGAGI. CDR3 region: CASSYDSSYNSPLHF. CDR3 in DNA: TGTGCCAGCAGTTACGACAGCTCCTATAATTCACCCCTCCACTTT.

V is TRBV30 and J is TRBJ2-1; 9 nucleotides agree with TRBD2. The trim removed 3 bases at V and 14 bases at J, leaving 5 bases unmatched. CDR1 GTSNPN and CDR2 SVGIG come from the germline V gene (reference sequence). The CDR3 loop spans 11 amino acids. The CDR3 here is CAWRSGGREFF. CDR3 sequence (DNA): TGTGCCTGGAGAAGTGGCGGGAGGGAGTTCTTC. The full variable domain, in which reference TRBV30 and TRBJ2-1 provide the parts outside the CDR3, is SQTIHQWPATLVQPVGSPLSLECTVEGTSNPNLYWYRQAAGRGLQLLFYSVGIGQISSEVPQNLSASRPQDRQFILSSKKLLLSDSGFYLCAWRSGGREFFGPGTRLTVL.

The rearrangement joins TRBV19 to TRBJ2-5, with 8 bases fitting TRBD1. The germline V gene has CDR1 LNHDA and CDR2 SQIVND (reference sequence). V lost 4 bases, J lost 3 bases, and 4 bases stayed unmatched. This CDR3 is 14 amino acids long. The CDR3 nucleotides are TGTGCCAGTAGTAAGGGACAGGCGAAAGAGACCCAGTACTTC. Protein: CASSKGQAKETQYF.

This clone came up a few times. V usage is TRBV5-1 and J usage is TRBJ2-3, with 9 bases lining up with TRBD2. This CDR3 comprises 15 residues. Germline V CDR1 and CDR2: SGHRS, YFSETQ. Losses at the gene ends were 3 bases for V and 5 bases for J; bases not matched to a gene: 7. The CDR3 DNA reads as TGCGCCAGCAGCTATAGCGGGGGCCGGGGAGATACGCAGTATTTT. It yields the protein CASSYSGGRGDTQYF.

The V call is TRBV5-6, the J call TRBJ1-2, with D unclear. The CDR3 sequence is 15 residues long. Germline V lookup: CDR1 SGHDT, CDR2 YYEEEE. V lost 0 bases to trimming and J lost 2 bases, with 11 bases between them. DNA for the CDR3: TGTGCCAGCAGCTTGGAATACGACATGAACTATGGCTACACCTTC. Translating it yields CASSLEYDMNYGYTF.